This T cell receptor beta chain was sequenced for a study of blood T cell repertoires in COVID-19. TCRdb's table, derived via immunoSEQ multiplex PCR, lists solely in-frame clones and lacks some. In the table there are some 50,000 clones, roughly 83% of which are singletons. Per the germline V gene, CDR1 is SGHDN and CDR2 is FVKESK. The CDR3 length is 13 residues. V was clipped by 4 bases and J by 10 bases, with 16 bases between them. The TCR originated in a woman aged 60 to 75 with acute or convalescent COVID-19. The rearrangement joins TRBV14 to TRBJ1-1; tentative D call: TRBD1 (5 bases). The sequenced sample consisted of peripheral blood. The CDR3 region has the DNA TGTGCCAGCAGCCCCCCCGGGAGGGGTTCAGCTTTCTTT. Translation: CASSPPGRGSAFF.